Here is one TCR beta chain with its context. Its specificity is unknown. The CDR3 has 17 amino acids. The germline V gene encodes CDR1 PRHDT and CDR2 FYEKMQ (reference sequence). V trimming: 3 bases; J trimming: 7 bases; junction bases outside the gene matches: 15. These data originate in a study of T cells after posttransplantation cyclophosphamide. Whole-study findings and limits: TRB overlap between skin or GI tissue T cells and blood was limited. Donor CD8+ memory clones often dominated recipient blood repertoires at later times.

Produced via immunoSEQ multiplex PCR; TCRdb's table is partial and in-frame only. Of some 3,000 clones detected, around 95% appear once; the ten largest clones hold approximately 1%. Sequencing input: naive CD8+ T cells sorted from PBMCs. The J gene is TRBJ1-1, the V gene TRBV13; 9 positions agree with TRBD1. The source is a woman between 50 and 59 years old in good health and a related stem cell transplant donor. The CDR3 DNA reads TGTGCCAGCAGCTTCTTAGGACAGGGGAAGGGTGTTGGTGAAGCTTTCTTT. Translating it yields CASSFLGQGKGVGEAFF. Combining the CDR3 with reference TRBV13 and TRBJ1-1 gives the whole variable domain AAGVIQSPRHLIKEKRETATLKCYPIPRHDTVYWYQQGPGQDPQFLISFYEKMQSDKGSIPDRFSAQQFSDYHSELNMSSLELGDSALYFCASSFLGQGKGVGEAFFGQGTRLTVV.